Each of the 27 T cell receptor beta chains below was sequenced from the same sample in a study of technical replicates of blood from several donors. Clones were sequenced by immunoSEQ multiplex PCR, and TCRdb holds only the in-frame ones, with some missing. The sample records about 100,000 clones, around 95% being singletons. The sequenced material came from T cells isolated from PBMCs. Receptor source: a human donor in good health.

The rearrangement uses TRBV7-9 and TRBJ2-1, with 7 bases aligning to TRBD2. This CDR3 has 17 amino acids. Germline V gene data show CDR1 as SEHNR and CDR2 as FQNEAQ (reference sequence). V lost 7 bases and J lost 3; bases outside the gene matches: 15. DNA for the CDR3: TGTGCCAGCACCTCCCGGTCCCGGGGAGGGAACTACAATGAGCAGTTCTTC. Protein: CASTSRSRGGNYNEQFF. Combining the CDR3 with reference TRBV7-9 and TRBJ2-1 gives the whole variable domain DTGVSQNPRHKITKRGQNVTFRCDPISEHNRLYWYRQTLGQGPEFLTYFQNEAQLEKSRLLSDRFSAERPKGSFSTLEIQRTEQGDSAMYLCASTSRSRGGNYNEQFFGPGTRLTVL.

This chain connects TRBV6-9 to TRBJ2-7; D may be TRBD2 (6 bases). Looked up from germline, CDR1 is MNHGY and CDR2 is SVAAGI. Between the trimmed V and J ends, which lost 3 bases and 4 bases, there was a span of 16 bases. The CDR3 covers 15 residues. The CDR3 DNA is TGTGCCAGCAGTTACGTCCGGGACTGGCATTACGAGCAGTACTTC. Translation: CASSYVRDWHYEQYF.

The CDR3: CASSFRAPNEKLFF. For the CDR3, the DNA is TGTGCCAGCAGCTTCAGGGCCCCTAATGAAAAACTGTTTTTT. The chain is built from TRBV5-6 and TRBJ1-4; D is possibly TRBD1 (5 bases). The V end was cut by 2 bases, the J end by 3 bases, with 8 bases between. Germline V gene lookup returns CDR1 SGHDT and CDR2 YYEEEE. The length of the CDR3 is 14 residues.

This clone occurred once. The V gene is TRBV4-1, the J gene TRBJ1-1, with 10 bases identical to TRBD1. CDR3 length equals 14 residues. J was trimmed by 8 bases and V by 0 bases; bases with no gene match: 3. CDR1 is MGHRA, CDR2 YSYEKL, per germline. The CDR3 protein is CASSQDGTGEEAFF. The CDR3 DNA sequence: TGCGCCAGCAGCCAAGACGGGACAGGGGAAGAAGCTTTCTTT.

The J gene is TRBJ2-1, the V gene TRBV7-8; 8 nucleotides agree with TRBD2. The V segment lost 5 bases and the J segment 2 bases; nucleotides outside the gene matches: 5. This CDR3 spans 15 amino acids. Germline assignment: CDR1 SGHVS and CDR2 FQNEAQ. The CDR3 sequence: CASSPTSGTYNEQFF. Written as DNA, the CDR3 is TGTGCCAGCAGCCCTACTAGCGGAACCTACAATGAGCAGTTCTTC.

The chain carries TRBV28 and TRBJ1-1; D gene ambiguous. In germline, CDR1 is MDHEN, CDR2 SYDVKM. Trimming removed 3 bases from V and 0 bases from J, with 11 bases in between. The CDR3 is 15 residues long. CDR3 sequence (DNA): TGTGCCAGCAGTTTGAGGGTAGCCATGAACACTGAAGCTTTCTTT. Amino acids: CASSLRVAMNTEAFF.

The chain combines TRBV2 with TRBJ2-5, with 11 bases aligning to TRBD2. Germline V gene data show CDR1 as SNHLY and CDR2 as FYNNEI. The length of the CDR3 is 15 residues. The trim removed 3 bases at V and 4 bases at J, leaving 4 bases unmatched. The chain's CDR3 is CASSEPTSGAETQYF. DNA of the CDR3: TGTGCCAGCAGTGAGCCGACTAGCGGGGCAGAGACCCAGTACTTC.

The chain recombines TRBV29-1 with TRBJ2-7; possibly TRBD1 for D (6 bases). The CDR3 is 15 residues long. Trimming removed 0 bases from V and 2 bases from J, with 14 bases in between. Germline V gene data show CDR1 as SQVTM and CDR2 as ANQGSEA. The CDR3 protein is CSVEDPDRPAYEQYF. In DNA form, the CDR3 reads TGCAGCGTTGAAGATCCCGACAGGCCGGCCTACGAGCAGTACTTC.

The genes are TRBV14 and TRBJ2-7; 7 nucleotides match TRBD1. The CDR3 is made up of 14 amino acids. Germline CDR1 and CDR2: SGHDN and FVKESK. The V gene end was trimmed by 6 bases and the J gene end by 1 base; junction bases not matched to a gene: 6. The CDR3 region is CASRRSGGSYEQYF. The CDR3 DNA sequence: TGTGCCAGCAGGCGATCAGGGGGTTCCTACGAGCAGTACTTC.

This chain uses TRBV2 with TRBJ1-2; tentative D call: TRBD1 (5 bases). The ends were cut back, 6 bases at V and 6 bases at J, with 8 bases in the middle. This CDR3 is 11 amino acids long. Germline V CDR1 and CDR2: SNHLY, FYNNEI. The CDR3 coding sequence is TGTGCCAGCAGAAAGACAGATGGCTACACCTTC. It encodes CASRKTDGYTF.

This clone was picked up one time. CDR3 DNA sequence: TGTGCCAGCAGTGACTTCTCTGGGCCCGGGGAGCTGTTTTTT. It codes for CASSDFSGPGELFF. V usage is TRBV6-4 and J usage is TRBJ2-2, with no clear D. V shed 1 base and J shed 6 bases, with 9 bases lying between them. The CDR3 spans 14 residues. CDR1 is MRHNA, CDR2 SNTAGT, per germline.

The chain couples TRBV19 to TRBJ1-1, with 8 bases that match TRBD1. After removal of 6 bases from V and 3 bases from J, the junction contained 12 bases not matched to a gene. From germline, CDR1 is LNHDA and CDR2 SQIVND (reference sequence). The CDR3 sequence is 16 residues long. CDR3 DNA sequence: TGTGCCAGTAGCGGGAAGACAGGGGCCGGTTACACTGAAGCTTTCTTT. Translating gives CASSGKTGAGYTEAFF.

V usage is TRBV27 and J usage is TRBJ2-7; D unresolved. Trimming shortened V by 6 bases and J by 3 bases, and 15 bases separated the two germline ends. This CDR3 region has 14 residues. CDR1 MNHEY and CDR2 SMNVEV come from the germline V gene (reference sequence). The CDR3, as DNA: TGTGCCAGCAGCCCCATAGCACTCCGCTACGAGCAGTACTTC. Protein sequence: CASSPIALRYEQYF.

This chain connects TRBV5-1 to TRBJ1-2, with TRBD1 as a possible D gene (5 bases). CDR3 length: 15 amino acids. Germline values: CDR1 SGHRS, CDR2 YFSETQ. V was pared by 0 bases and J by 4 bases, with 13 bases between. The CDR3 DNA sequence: TGCGCCAGCAGCTTGGGTTCCGGGGGAGTCTATGGCTACACCTTC. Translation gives CASSLGSGGVYGYTF.

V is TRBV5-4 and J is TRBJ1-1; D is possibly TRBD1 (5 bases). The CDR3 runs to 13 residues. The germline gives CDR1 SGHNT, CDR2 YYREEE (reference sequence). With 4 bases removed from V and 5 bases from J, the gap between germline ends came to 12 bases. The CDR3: CASSPQGSTEAFF. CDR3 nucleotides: TGTGCCAGCAGCCCGCAGGGTAGTACTGAAGCTTTCTTT.

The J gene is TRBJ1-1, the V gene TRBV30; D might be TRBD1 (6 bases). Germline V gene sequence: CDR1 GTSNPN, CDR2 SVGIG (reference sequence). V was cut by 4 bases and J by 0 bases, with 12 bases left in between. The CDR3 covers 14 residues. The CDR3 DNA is TGTGCCTGGACCCCGGGACACATGAACACTGAAGCTTTCTTT. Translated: CAWTPGHMNTEAFF. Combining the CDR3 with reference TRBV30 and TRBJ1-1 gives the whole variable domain SQTIHQWPATLVQPVGSPLSLECTVEGTSNPNLYWYRQAAGRGLQLLFYSVGIGQISSEVPQNLSASRPQDRQFILSSKKLLLSDSGFYLCAWTPGHMNTEAFFGQGTRLTVV.

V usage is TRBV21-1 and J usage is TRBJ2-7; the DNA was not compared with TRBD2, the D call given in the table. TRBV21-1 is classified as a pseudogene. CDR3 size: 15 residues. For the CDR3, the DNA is TGTGCCAGCAGCAAAGAGGGCGGGAGGTCCTACGAGCAGTACTTC. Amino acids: CASSKEGGRSYEQYF.

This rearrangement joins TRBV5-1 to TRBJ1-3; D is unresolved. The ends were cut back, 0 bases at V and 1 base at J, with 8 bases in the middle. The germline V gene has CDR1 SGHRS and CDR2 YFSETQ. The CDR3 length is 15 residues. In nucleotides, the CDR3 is TGCGCCAGCAGCTTGGACCGGGTTTCTGGAAACACCATATATTTT. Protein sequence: CASSLDRVSGNTIYF.

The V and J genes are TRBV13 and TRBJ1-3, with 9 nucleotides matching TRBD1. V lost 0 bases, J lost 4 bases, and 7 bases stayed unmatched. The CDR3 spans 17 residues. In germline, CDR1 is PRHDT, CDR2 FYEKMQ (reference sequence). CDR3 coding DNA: TGTGCCAGCAGCTTAGGAGGGACAGGGAACTTCGGAAACACCATATATTTT. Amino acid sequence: CASSLGGTGNFGNTIYF.

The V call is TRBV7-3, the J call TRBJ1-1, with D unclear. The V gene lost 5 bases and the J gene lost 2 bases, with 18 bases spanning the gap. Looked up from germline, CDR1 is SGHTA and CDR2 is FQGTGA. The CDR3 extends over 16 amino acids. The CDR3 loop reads CASSHPPGRGNTEAFF. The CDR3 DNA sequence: TGTGCCAGCAGCCATCCGCCTGGGAGAGGCAACACTGAAGCTTTCTTT.

The CDR3 sequence is CASSQDWGRLAGGYEQYF. CDR3 DNA: TGTGCCAGCAGCCAAGATTGGGGCCGACTAGCGGGGGGCTACGAGCAGTACTTC. This chain joins TRBV7-9 and TRBJ2-7, with 13 bases matching TRBD2. The germline gives CDR1 SEHNR, CDR2 FQNEAQ (reference sequence). CDR3 length: 18 amino acids. V dropped 5 bases and J dropped 3; count of bases not matched to a gene: 13.

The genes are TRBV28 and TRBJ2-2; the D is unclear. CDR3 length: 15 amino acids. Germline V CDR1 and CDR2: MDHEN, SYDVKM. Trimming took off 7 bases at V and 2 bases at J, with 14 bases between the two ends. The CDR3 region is CASIPVATNTGELFF. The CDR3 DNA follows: TGTGCCAGCATTCCCGTCGCGACAAACACCGGGGAGCTGTTTTTT. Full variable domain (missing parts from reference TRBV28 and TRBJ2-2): DVKVTQSSRYLVKRTGEKVFLECVQDMDHENMFWYRQDPGLGLRLIYFSYDVKMKEKGDIPEGYSVSREKKERFSLILESASTNQTSMYLCASIPVATNTGELFFGEGSRLTVL.

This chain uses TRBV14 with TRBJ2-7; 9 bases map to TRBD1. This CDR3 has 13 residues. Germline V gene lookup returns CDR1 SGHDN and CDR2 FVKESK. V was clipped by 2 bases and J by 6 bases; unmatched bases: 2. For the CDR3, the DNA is TGTGCCAGCAGCCAAACAGGGGGCGGCGAGCAGTACTTC. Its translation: CASSQTGGGEQYF.

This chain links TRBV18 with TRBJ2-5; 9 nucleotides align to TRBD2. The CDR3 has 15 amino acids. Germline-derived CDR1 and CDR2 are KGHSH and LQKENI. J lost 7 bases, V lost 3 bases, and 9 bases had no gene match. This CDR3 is CASSPSTSGKGTQYF. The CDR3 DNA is TGTGCCAGCTCACCCTCGACTAGCGGCAAGGGGACCCAGTACTTC.

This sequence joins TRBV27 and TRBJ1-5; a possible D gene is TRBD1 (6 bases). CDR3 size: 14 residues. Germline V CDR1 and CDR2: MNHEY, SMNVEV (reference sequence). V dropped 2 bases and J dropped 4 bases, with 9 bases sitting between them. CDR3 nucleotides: TGTGCCAGCAGTTTAACAGGGACGAATCAGCCCCAGCATTTT. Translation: CASSLTGTNQPQHF.

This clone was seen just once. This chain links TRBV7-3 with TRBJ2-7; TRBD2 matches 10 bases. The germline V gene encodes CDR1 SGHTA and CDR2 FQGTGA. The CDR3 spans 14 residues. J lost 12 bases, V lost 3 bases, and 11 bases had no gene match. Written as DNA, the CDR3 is TGTGCCAGCAGCTTGGGGGAGGCTAGCGGGGGTTTGTACTTC. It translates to CASSLGEASGGLYF.

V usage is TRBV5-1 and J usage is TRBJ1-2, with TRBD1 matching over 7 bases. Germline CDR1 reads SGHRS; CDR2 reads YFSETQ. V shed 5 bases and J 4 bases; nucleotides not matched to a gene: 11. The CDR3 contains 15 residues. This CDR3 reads CASRDGRAGGYGYTF. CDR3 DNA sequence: TGCGCCAGCAGGGATGGACGAGCAGGGGGCTATGGCTACACCTTC.